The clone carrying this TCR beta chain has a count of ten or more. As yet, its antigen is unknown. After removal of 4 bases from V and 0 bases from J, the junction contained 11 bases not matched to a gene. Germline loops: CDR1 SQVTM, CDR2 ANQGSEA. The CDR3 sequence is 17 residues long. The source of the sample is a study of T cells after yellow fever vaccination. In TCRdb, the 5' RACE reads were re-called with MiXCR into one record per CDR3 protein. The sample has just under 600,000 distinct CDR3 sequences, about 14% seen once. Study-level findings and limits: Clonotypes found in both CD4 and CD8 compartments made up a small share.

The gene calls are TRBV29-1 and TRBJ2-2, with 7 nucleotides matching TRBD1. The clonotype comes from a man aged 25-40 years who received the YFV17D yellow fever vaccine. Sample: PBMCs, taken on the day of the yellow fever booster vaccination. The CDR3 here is CSVVPIGGSANTGELFF. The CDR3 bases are TGCAGCGTTGTCCCCATAGGGGGCTCCGCGAACACCGGGGAGCTGTTTTTT.